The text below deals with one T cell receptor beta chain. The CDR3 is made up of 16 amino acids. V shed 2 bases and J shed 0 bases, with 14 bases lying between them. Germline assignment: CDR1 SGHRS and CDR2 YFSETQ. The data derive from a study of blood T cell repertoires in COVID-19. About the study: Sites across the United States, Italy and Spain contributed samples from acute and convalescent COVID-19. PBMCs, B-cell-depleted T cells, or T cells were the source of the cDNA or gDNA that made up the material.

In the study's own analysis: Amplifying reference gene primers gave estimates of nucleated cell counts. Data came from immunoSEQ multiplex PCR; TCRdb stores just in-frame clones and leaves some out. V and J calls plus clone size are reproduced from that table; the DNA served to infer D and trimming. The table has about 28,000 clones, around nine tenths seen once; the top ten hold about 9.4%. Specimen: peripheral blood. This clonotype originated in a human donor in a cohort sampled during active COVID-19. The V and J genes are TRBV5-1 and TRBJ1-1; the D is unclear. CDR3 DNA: TGCGCCAGCAGCTTCAAGATCTCGGGGATGAACACTGAAGCTTTCTTT. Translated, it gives CASSFKISGMNTEAFF.